This record concerns one TCR beta chain sequence. The data were obtained in a study of control samples from healthy donors and cancer patients. This table comes from immunoSEQ multiplex PCR, and its TCRdb copy is limited to in-frame clones, with some not included. The table lists around 170,000 clones, approximately 90% of them singletons. The CDR3 sequence is 16 residues long. Germline CDR1 is MNHNS and CDR2 is SASEGT. Trimming took 0 bases from V and 3 from J; bases not matched to a gene: 4. This chain uses TRBV6-1 with TRBJ2-7, with 11 bases matching TRBD1. The TCR originated in a woman in her twenties or thirties in good health. The sample taken for sequencing was blood. In DNA form, the CDR3 reads TGTGCCAGCAGTGAAGCCGCCGGGACAGGGGGCTACGAGCAGTACTTC. Protein product: CASSEAAGTGGYEQYF.